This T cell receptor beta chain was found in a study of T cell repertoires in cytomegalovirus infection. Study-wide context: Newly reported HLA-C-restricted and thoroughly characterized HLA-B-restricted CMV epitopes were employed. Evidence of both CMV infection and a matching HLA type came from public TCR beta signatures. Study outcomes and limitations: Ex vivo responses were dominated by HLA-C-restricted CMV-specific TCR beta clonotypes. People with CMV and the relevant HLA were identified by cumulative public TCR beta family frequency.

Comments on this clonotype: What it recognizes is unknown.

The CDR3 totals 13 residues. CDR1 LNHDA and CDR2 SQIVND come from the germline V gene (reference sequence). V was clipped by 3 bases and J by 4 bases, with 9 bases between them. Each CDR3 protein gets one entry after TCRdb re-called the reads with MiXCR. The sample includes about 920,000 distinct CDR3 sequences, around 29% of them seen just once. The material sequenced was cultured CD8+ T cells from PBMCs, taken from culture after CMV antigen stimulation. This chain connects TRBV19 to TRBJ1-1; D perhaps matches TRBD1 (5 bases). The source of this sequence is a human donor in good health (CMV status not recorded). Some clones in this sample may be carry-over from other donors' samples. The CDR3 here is CASSIGASTEAFF. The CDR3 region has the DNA TGTGCCAGTAGTATTGGGGCGTCCACTGAAGCTTTCTTT.